The 9 T cell receptor beta chains in this list originate from one sample, sequenced in a study of hypomethylating agent response in myelodysplastic syndrome. Some clones are missing from TCRdb's copy, which holds only in-frame ones; the method was immunoSEQ multiplex PCR. Here the sample spans about 6,600 clones, roughly 80% being singletons. The specimen comprised bone marrow, sampled before or after starting hypomethylating agent treatment for myelodysplastic syndrome (not recorded which). All receptors derive from a human donor with myelodysplastic syndrome.

The chain employs TRBV29-1 and TRBJ2-7; 11 bases fit TRBD1. Trimming cost V 6 bases and J 7 bases; bases outside gene matches: 8. This CDR3 contains 13 residues. Germline V CDR1 and CDR2: SQVTM, ANQGSEA. The CDR3 is CSVMGQGVGEQYF. DNA of the CDR3: TGCAGCGTAATGGGACAGGGGGTTGGTGAGCAGTACTTC.

V and J are TRBV5-4 and TRBJ1-2; D remains ambiguous. Germline CDR1 is SGHNT and CDR2 is YYREEE (reference sequence). V gave up 4 bases and J gave up 7 bases, with 11 bases separating them. The CDR3 loop spans 12 amino acids. CDR3 sequence: CASSTPGGGYTF. The DNA for the CDR3 is TGTGCCAGCAGCACCCCTGGTGGTGGCTACACCTTC. Full variable domain (outside the CDR3, taken from reference TRBV5-4 and TRBJ1-2): ETGVTQSPTHLIKTRGQQVTLRCSSQSGHNTVSWYQQALGQGPQFIFQYYREEENGRGNFPPRFSGLQFPNYSSELNVNALELDDSALYLCASSTPGGGYTFGSGTRLTVV.

The CDR3 nucleotides are TGTGCCAGCAGCCAAGGACAGGGCTACACCTTC. Residues: CASSQGQGYTF. J is TRBJ1-2 and V is TRBV6-5, with a tentative D call TRBD1 (6 bases). The CDR3 runs to 11 residues. The V gene's germline CDR1 is MNHEY and CDR2 SVGAGI. Trimming pared 6 bases from V and 8 bases from J, leaving 10 bases between.

The chain links TRBV20-1 to TRBJ2-5; D unresolved. The ends were cut back, 2 bases at V and 5 bases at J, with 6 bases in the middle. Per the germline V gene, CDR1 is DFQATT and CDR2 is SNEGSKA (reference sequence). The CDR3 spans 11 residues. CDR3 loop: CSARIRETQYF. Written as DNA, the CDR3 is TGCAGTGCTAGAATTAGGGAGACCCAGTACTTC.

The chain uses TRBV14 and TRBJ2-4; 12 positions agree with TRBD1. V shed 4 bases, J shed 9 bases, and the junction held 7 bases outside the gene matches. This CDR3 has 15 residues. Germline V gene sequence: CDR1 SGHDN, CDR2 FVKESK. The CDR3 DNA reads TGTGCCAGCAGCCGGCAGGGACAGGGGGCAGGCATTCAGTACTTC. Its translation: CASSRQGQGAGIQYF.

The V call is TRBV5-1, the J call TRBJ1-2, with 12 bases lining up with TRBD1. The CDR3 is 16 amino acids. From germline, CDR1 is SGHRS and CDR2 YFSETQ. The V segment lost 4 bases and the J segment 4 bases; nucleotides outside the gene matches: 8. The CDR3 DNA sequence: TGCGCCAGCAGCAACTCCGGGACAGGGGGCGTCTATGGCTACACCTTC. Residues: CASSNSGTGGVYGYTF.

The chain has TRBV19 and TRBJ1-5, with 7 bases matching TRBD1. The trim removed 7 bases at V and 3 bases at J, leaving 12 bases unmatched. Germline V gene data show CDR1 as LNHDA and CDR2 as SQIVND (reference sequence). The CDR3 runs 16 residues. CDR3 sequence: CASKGTARAPNQPQHF. CDR3 sequence (DNA): TGTGCCAGTAAGGGGACAGCTCGAGCTCCCAATCAGCCCCAGCATTTT. The full variable domain, its missing parts supplied by reference TRBV19 and TRBJ1-5, is DGGITQSPKYLFRKEGQNVTLSCEQNLNHDAMYWYRQDPGQGLRLIYYSQIVNDFQKGDIAEGYSVSREKKESFPLTVTSAQKNPTAFYLCASKGTARAPNQPQHFGDGTRLSIL.

The sample holds one count of this clone. The V gene is TRBV5-1, the J gene TRBJ1-2; 7 nucleotides match TRBD1. J gave up 4 bases and V 0 bases, and 6 bases lay outside the gene matches. The germline V gene encodes CDR1 SGHRS and CDR2 YFSETQ. The CDR3 is 15 residues long. In DNA form, the CDR3 reads TGCGCCAGCAGCTTGGCCGCGGGACAGACCTATGGCTACACCTTC. Its translation is CASSLAAGQTYGYTF. Filled out from reference TRBV5-1 and TRBJ1-2, the complete variable domain reads KAGVTQTPRYLIKTRGQQVTLSCSPISGHRSVSWYQQTPGQGLQFLFEYFSETQRNKGNFPGRFSGRQFSNSRSEMNVSTLELGDSALYLCASSLAAGQTYGYTFGSGTRLTVV.

The V and J genes are TRBV4-3 and TRBJ2-3, with D tentatively TRBD1 (5 bases). Germline V CDR1 and CDR2: LGHNA, YSLEER. The CDR3 is 13 residues long. Trimming took off 3 bases at V and 4 bases at J, with 8 bases between the two ends. The CDR3 is CASSQQGSDTQYF. CDR3 DNA: TGCGCCAGCAGCCAGCAGGGATCAGATACGCAGTATTTT.